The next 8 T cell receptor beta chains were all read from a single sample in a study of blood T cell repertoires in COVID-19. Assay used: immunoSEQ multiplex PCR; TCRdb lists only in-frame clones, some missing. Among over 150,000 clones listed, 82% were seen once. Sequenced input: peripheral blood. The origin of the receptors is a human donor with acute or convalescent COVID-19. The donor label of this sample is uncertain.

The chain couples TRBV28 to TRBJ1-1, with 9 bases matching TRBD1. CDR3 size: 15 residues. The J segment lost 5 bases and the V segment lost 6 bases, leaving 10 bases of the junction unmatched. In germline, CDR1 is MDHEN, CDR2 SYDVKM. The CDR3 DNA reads TGTGCCAGCAGCTCCGAGGGGACAGGGAGAACTGAAGCTTTCTTT. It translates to CASSSEGTGRTEAFF.

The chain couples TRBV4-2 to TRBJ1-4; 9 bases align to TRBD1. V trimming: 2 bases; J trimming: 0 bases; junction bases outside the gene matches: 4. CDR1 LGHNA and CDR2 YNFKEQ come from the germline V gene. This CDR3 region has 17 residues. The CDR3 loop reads CASSQWTGAATNEKLFF. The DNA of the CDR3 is TGTGCCAGCAGCCAATGGACAGGGGCCGCAACTAATGAAAAACTGTTTTTT.

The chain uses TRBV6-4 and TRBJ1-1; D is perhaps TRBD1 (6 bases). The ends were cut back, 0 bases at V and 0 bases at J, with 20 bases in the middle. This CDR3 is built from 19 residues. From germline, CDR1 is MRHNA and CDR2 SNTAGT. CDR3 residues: CASSDSVSGRQAMNTEAFF. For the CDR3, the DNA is TGTGCCAGCAGTGACTCGGTTTCGGGGCGACAGGCGATGAACACTGAAGCTTTCTTT.

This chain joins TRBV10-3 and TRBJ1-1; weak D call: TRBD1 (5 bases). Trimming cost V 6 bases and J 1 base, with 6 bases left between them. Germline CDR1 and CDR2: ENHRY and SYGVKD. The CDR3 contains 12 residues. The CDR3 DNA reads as TGTGCCATCAGGACAGCGAACACTGAAGCTTTCTTT. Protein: CAIRTANTEAFF.

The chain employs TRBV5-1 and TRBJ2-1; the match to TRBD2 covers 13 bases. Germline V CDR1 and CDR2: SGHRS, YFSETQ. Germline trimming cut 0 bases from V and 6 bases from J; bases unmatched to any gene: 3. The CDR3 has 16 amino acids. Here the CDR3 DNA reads TGCGCCAGCAGCTTGGTTGGACTAGCGGGAGTCAATGAGCAGTTCTTC. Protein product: CASSLVGLAGVNEQFF.

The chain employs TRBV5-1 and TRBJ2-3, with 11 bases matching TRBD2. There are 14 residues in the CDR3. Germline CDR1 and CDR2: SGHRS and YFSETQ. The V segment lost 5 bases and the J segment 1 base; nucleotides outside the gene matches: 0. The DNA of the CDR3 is TGCGCCAGCAGACTAGCGGGAGGCACAGATACGCAGTATTTT. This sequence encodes CASRLAGGTDTQYF. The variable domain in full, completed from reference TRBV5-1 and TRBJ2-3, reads KAGVTQTPRYLIKTRGQQVTLSCSPISGHRSVSWYQQTPGQGLQFLFEYFSETQRNKGNFPGRFSGRQFSNSRSEMNVSTLELGDSALYLCASRLAGGTDTQYFGPGTRLTVL.

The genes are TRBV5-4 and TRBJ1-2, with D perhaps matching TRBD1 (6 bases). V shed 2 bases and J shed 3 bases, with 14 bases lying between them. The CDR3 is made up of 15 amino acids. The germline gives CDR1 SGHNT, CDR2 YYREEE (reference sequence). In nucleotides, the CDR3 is TGTGCCAGCAGCTTATCCCAACAGGGTCACTATGGCTACACCTTC. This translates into CASSLSQQGHYGYTF.

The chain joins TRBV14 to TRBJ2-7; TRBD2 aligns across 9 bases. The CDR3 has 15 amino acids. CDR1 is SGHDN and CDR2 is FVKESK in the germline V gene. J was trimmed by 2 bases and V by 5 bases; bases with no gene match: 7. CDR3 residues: CASSSRLAATYEQYF. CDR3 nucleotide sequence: TGTGCCAGCAGCTCACGACTAGCGGCAACCTACGAGCAGTACTTC.